These 8 T cell receptor beta chains were all obtained from the same sample, sequenced in a study of Graves' ophthalmopathy and Graves' hyperthyroidism. As the template, RNA transcripts were used to amplify TCR beta CDR3 regions. First-round RT-PCR used HTBI primers; second-round multiplex PCR followed. Each CDR3 protein gets one entry after TCRdb re-called the multiplex PCR reads with MiXCR. Of 650,000 to 900,000 distinct CDR3 sequences listed, roughly 40% were seen once; the top ten hold about 40%. Sequencing was carried out using peripheral blood. All receptors come from an adult man with Graves' ophthalmopathy.

This clonotype has at least ten counts. The genes are TRBV20-1 and TRBJ1-1; no firm D call. The V gene's germline CDR1 is DFQATT and CDR2 SNEGSKA (reference sequence). The CDR3 loop spans 12 amino acids. Deletions cut 5 bases from V and 0 bases from J, with 7 bases between. CDR3 amino acids: CSALGMNTEAFF. The CDR3 nucleotides are TGCAGTGCTTTGGGAATGAACACTGAAGCTTTCTTT.

The V gene is TRBV10-3, the J gene TRBJ1-2; tentatively, D is TRBD1 (5 bases). CDR3 size: 12 residues. The germline V gene has CDR1 ENHRY and CDR2 SYGVKD. The CDR3 here is CGSRVLGYGYTF. The CDR3 DNA reads TGTGGCAGCAGGGTACTAGGCTATGGCTACACCTTC.

This chain connects TRBV10-3 to TRBJ2-5, with 10 bases lining up with TRBD1. After removal of 4 bases from V and 6 bases from J, the junction contained 8 bases not matched to a gene. The CDR3 consists of 15 residues. From germline, CDR1 is ENHRY and CDR2 SYGVKD. The CDR3 sequence: CAISALTGGTKTQYF. The CDR3 bases are TGTGCCATCAGTGCACTGACAGGGGGCACAAAGACCCAGTACTTC.

Concerning this clonotype: A much larger clone sits a single nucleotide away, making a read error possible. This chain links TRBV7-9 with TRBJ2-5, with 7 bases identical to TRBD2. V lost 5 bases, J lost 5 bases, and 8 bases stayed unmatched. Germline V CDR1 and CDR2: SEHNR, FQNEAQ (reference sequence). The CDR3 has 14 amino acids. CDR3 sequence (DNA): TGTGCCAGCAGCCCGGCACTAGCGCGCGAGACCCAGTACTTC. Protein product: CASSPALARETQYF. The variable domain in full, with the rest retrieved from reference TRBV7-9 and TRBJ2-5, is DTGVSQNPRHKITKRGQNVTFRCDPISEHNRLYWYRQTLGQGPEFLTYFQNEAQLEKSRLLSDRFSAERPKGSFSTLEIQRTEQGDSAMYLCASSPALARETQYFGPGTRLLVL.

The chain combines TRBV20-1 with TRBJ2-5; D call uncertain. V was pared by 5 bases and J by 5 bases, with 9 bases between. Germline assignment: CDR1 DFQATT and CDR2 SNEGSKA (reference sequence). CDR3 length: 11 amino acids. CDR3 nucleotide sequence: TGCAGTGCTCAAACTCTGGAGACCCAGTACTTC. The encoded protein is CSAQTLETQYF.

CDR3 region: CSARRYRDDTEAFF. CDR3 DNA: TGCAGTGCTAGGCGGTACAGGGACGACACTGAAGCTTTCTTT. The J gene is TRBJ1-1, the V gene TRBV20-1, with D maybe TRBD1 (6 bases). V dropped 3 bases and J dropped 3 bases, with 14 bases sitting between them. Per the germline V gene, CDR1 is DFQATT and CDR2 is SNEGSKA (reference sequence). CDR3 size: 14 residues.

This clonotype has a handful of counts. This chain uses TRBV24-1 with TRBJ1-1, with D hard to call. From germline, CDR1 is KGHDR and CDR2 SFDVKD. V lost 11 bases and J lost 8, with 14 bases in between. The CDR3 contains 11 residues. The CDR3 here is CASGGIREAFF. CDR3 nucleotides: TGTGCCAGCGGAGGGATTCGCGAAGCTTTCTTT.

At least ten counts were recorded for this clonotype. The CDR3 coding sequence is TGTGCCCATACAGAGGGAAACACCGGGGAGCTGTTTTTT. Residues: CAHTEGNTGELFF. The rearrangement uses TRBV7-9 and TRBJ2-2, with D perhaps matching TRBD2 (5 bases). CDR1 is SEHNR, CDR2 FQNEAQ, per germline (reference sequence). This CDR3 spans 13 amino acids. Trimming removed 11 bases at V and 2 bases at J, with 12 bases between.